Sequencing of this TCR beta chain was carried out in a study of Ad26.COV2.S vaccination and SARS-CoV-2 variants. Study details: Participant was drawn from the COV1001 Ad26.COV2.S trial arm. Intramuscularly, Ad26.COV2.S was given either once or twice, 56 days apart.

With V trimmed by 1 base and J by 11 bases, 4 bases remained unmatched. This CDR3 spans 13 amino acids. Germline V gives CDR1 LGHNA, CDR2 YSLEER. Of note for this clone: The antigen is undetermined.

Whole-study results and caveats: Recipients of either vaccine or placebo displayed similar breadth of non-spike TCRs.

Documented treatment: roughly 19 received Ad26.COV2.S at low or high dose, single or two shots; roughly five received placebo; per-sample allocation not given. Sampling occurred on day 63 after the first vaccine or placebo injection. The repertoire was sequenced with immunoSEQ multiplex PCR; TCRdb's copy has only in-frame clones and lacks some. This sample has a few hundred thousand clones; around nine tenths occur once, and the top ten carry under 2%. Sequenced here: peripheral blood, sampled in a trial of Ad26.COV2.S vaccine versus placebo. The rearrangement uses TRBV4-3 and TRBJ1-4; TRBD1 agrees at 7 bases. This TCR derives from a person aged 18-65 years who received the Ad26.COV2.S COVID-19 vaccine or a placebo. CDR3 nucleotide sequence: TGCGCCAGCAGCCAAGGACAGGGCGAGAAACTGTTTTTT. This encodes CASSQGQGEKLFF.